Ten or more counts support the clone carrying this T cell receptor beta chain. Its target is unknown. This sample was included in a study of CD8+CD57+ T cells in acquired aplastic anemia. Looking at the study overall: The average for DNA from sorted CD4+ and CD8+ cells was 3.2 ug. Study-wide findings and caveats: Patients showed no significant difference from controls in CD8+ Simpson's diversity. Patients and controls shared 25 to 30 CD8+ CDR3 sequences, which appeared highly expressed in patients and within their immunodominant clones.

Genomic DNA, the template, was used for profiling of the TCR beta VDJ and CDR3. TCRdb processed the reads anew with MiXCR; each CDR3 protein has one entry. The data contain fewer than 200,000 distinct CDR3 sequences, 35% to 55% of them singletons. Material: sorted CD4+, CD8+, or CD8+CD57+ T cells (not recorded which) from PBMCs. The receptor's source is a human donor in good health.

The CDR3 spells CASKLKPGQPRRSGNTIYF. The CDR3 DNA follows: TGTGCCAGTAAACTAAAACCGGGACAGCCGAGGAGGTCTGGAAACACCATATATTTT. The chain couples TRBV19 to TRBJ1-3; 7 nucleotides align to TRBD1. Germline V CDR1 and CDR2: LNHDA, SQIVND (reference sequence). The CDR3 loop spans 19 amino acids. Trimming at V came to 7 bases and at J to 1 base, leaving 19 bases not matched to a gene.